Described below is a single TCR beta chain sequence and its context. The length of the CDR3 is 13 residues. Germline lookup yields CDR1 MNHEY and CDR2 SVGAGI. V lost 7 bases, J lost 2 bases, and 10 bases lay in between. The data derive from a study of blood T cell repertoires in COVID-19. Study overall: Samples taken during acute and convalescent COVID-19 were collected in the United States, Italy and Spain. T cells, B-cell-depleted T cells, or PBMCs provided the cDNA or gDNA that served as material.

Followed over time, Seattle patients had been enrolled while infection was active. Original analysis: Researchers report that nucleated cell counts were estimated from reference gene primer amplification. The repertoire was sequenced with immunoSEQ multiplex PCR; TCRdb's copy has only in-frame clones and lacks some. The V and J calls and clone size come from that table; D and trimming were worked out from the DNA. The repertoire holds roughly 200,000 clones, with roughly 77% as singletons. The gene calls are TRBV6-5 and TRBJ2-3; possibly TRBD2 for D (5 bases). Sequencing input: peripheral blood. The receptor comes from a woman in her 40s with COVID-19, enrolled during active disease. The CDR3 reads CASIGSDTDTQYF. CDR3 bases: TGTGCCAGCATAGGGAGTGACACAGATACGCAGTATTTT.